The 23 T cell receptor beta chains given below trace back to one sample, sequenced in a study of blood T cell repertoires in COVID-19. The data were produced by immunoSEQ multiplex PCR, yet TCRdb's version contains in-frame clones alone and is incomplete. The repertoire has tens of thousands of clones, roughly 89% of them found once; the top ten carry approximately 5.4%. Sequencing input: peripheral blood. These receptors originate from a man in his sixties with COVID-19, enrolled during active disease.

This clone has more than one count but fewer than ten. V is TRBV6-4 and J is TRBJ1-1; weak D call: TRBD1 (5 bases). Trimming stripped 5 bases from V and 1 base from J, with 20 bases between. The CDR3 covers 17 residues. Germline loops: CDR1 MRHNA, CDR2 SNTAGT. The CDR3 DNA is TGTGCCAGCAGTAAGGGAGAGGGAGGAAGGGGGAACACTGAAGCTTTCTTT. This codes for CASSKGEGGRGNTEAFF.

The chain employs TRBV2 and TRBJ2-2; TRBD1 agrees at 10 bases. The V and J ends lost 7 bases and 4 bases, in that order; junction bases with no gene match: 6. The CDR3 sequence is 15 residues long. CDR1 and CDR2 from the germline V gene are SNHLY and FYNNEI. This CDR3 is CASNEDRGFTGELFF. As DNA, the CDR3 is TGTGCCAGCAATGAGGACAGGGGGTTCACCGGGGAGCTGTTTTTT.

The J gene is TRBJ2-1, the V gene TRBV28; 9 bases align to TRBD1. The junction had 12 bases not matched to a gene; V was cut back by 7 bases and J by 8 bases. Germline CDR1 is MDHEN and CDR2 is SYDVKM. The CDR3 totals 15 residues. The CDR3: CASTKGTGWVDEQFF. The CDR3 region has the DNA TGTGCCAGCACCAAAGGGACAGGGTGGGTCGATGAGCAGTTCTTC.

The V and J genes are TRBV7-9 and TRBJ1-6; D gene unclear. This CDR3 comprises 13 residues. Trimming took off 2 bases at V and 7 bases at J, with 6 bases between the two ends. CDR1 is SEHNR and CDR2 is FQNEAQ in the germline V gene (reference sequence). The CDR3 is CASSLLPNSPLHF. In nucleotides, the CDR3 is TGTGCCAGCAGCTTACTCCCGAATTCACCCCTCCACTTT.

This chain joins TRBV28 and TRBJ2-7; tentative D call: TRBD1 (6 bases). This CDR3 spans 14 amino acids. Germline CDR1 reads MDHEN; CDR2 reads SYDVKM. V lost 6 bases and J lost 4, with 16 bases in between. The CDR3 is CASSLDGTRYEQYF. CDR3 sequence (DNA): TGTGCCAGCAGCCTAGACGGGACACGTTACGAGCAGTACTTC.

A single count supports this clone. V usage is TRBV25-1 and J usage is TRBJ1-2; 7 bases match TRBD1. V lost 0 bases to trimming and J lost 3 bases; unmatched junction nucleotides: 1. CDR3 length: 14 residues. Per the germline V gene, CDR1 is MGHDK and CDR2 is SYGVNS. CDR3 loop: CASSEYTGDYGYTF. CDR3 DNA sequence: TGTGCCAGCAGTGAATATACAGGGGACTATGGCTACACCTTC.

The chain employs TRBV14 and TRBJ1-6; TRBD1 matches at 8 bases. Per the germline V gene, CDR1 is SGHDN and CDR2 is FVKESK. The junction had 13 bases not matched to a gene; V was cut back by 5 bases and J by 4 bases. The CDR3 runs to 18 residues. CDR3 region: CASSSSGQANVYNSPLHF. In nucleotides, the CDR3 is TGTGCCAGCAGCTCTTCGGGACAGGCGAATGTTTATAATTCACCCCTCCACTTT.

The J gene is TRBJ1-5, the V gene TRBV30; D uncertain. This CDR3 has 12 residues. Trimming left V 0 bases short and J 6 bases short, with 6 bases between. Per the germline V gene, CDR1 is GTSNPN and CDR2 is SVGIG (reference sequence). The CDR3 reads CAWSVNGQPQHF. The CDR3 DNA reads TGTGCCTGGAGTGTAAACGGTCAGCCCCAGCATTTT.

This clone came up once. The rearrangement links TRBV7-3 to TRBJ2-1; 9 bases line up with TRBD2. V shed 2 bases, J shed 5 bases, and the junction held 1 base outside the gene matches. The CDR3 sequence is 14 residues long. Per the germline V gene, CDR1 is SGHTA and CDR2 is FQGTGA. CDR3 nucleotide sequence: TGTGCCAGCAGCTTACTAGCGGGGAACAATGAGCAGTTCTTC. Encoded protein: CASSLLAGNNEQFF.

The rearrangement links TRBV24-1 to TRBJ2-3; maybe TRBD2 (5 bases). Trimming removed 2 bases from V and 4 bases from J, with 18 bases in between. The germline gives CDR1 KGHDR, CDR2 SFDVKD. The CDR3 totals 17 residues. The CDR3 DNA is TGTGCCACCAGTGATTCCCACTTGGTGGGAGTGGCAGATACGCAGTATTTT. Translated, it gives CATSDSHLVGVADTQYF.

The rearrangement uses TRBV5-1 and TRBJ1-1; 10 positions agree with TRBD1. This CDR3 comprises 17 residues. In germline, CDR1 is SGHRS, CDR2 YFSETQ. V trimming: 3 bases; J trimming: 0 bases; junction bases outside the gene matches: 8. This CDR3 reads CASSWDRGYSMNTEAFF. The CDR3, as DNA: TGCGCCAGCAGCTGGGACAGGGGCTATAGTATGAACACTGAAGCTTTCTTT.

This chain uses TRBV28 with TRBJ1-5; perhaps TRBD1 as D (6 bases). Deletions cut 8 bases from V and 1 base from J, with 12 bases between. The CDR3 runs 14 residues. Germline CDR1 MDHEN, CDR2 SYDVKM. The CDR3 is CASLEGGSNQPQHF. The CDR3 DNA follows: TGTGCCAGCTTGGAGGGGGGGAGCAATCAGCCCCAGCATTTT.

With regard to this clone: The sample contains more than one DNA sequence encoding this CDR3. V gene TRBV7-9 combines with J gene TRBJ1-2; 7 bases align to TRBD1. Trimming at V came to 2 bases and at J to 3 bases, leaving 3 bases not matched to a gene. The CDR3 loop spans 14 amino acids. The V gene's germline CDR1 is SEHNR and CDR2 FQNEAQ (reference sequence). CDR3 sequence: CASSLNRGDYGYTF. In DNA, the CDR3 is TGTGCCAGCAGCTTAAACAGGGGAGACTATGGCTACACCTTC.

This rearrangement joins TRBV5-1 to TRBJ2-7, with TRBD1 matching 8 bases. CDR3 size: 14 residues. The J segment lost 4 bases and the V segment lost 2 bases, leaving 5 bases of the junction unmatched. CDR1 is SGHRS and CDR2 is YFSETQ in the germline V gene. CDR3 sequence reads: CASSFGQGRYEQYF. For the CDR3, the DNA is TGCGCCAGCAGCTTCGGACAGGGTAGATACGAGCAGTACTTC. Combining the CDR3 with reference TRBV5-1 and TRBJ2-7 gives the whole variable domain KAGVTQTPRYLIKTRGQQVTLSCSPISGHRSVSWYQQTPGQGLQFLFEYFSETQRNKGNFPGRFSGRQFSNSRSEMNVSTLELGDSALYLCASSFGQGRYEQYFGPGTRLTVT.

The chain recombines TRBV30 with TRBJ1-2; no clear D gene. The CDR3 length is 11 residues. The germline V gene has CDR1 GTSNPN and CDR2 SVGIG (reference sequence). Trimming took 5 bases from V and 1 from J, leaving 5 bases between them. CDR3: CAWDFNYGYTF. Here the CDR3 DNA reads TGTGCCTGGGACTTTAACTATGGCTACACCTTC.

The chain joins TRBV28 to TRBJ2-3, with no clear D. The CDR3 consists of 11 residues. The germline gives CDR1 MDHEN, CDR2 SYDVKM. V was shortened by 5 bases and J by 7 bases, with 7 bases between the two germline ends. The chain's CDR3 is CASSAQNTQYF. CDR3 DNA sequence: TGTGCCAGCAGTGCCCAGAATACGCAGTATTTT.

V and J are TRBV7-9 and TRBJ2-2; the D is unclear. The CDR3 covers 15 residues. The V end lost 1 base, the J end lost 1 base, and 7 bases lay between the germline ends. The germline CDR1 and CDR2 sequences are SEHNR and FQNEAQ (reference sequence). CDR3 DNA sequence: TGTGCCAGCAGCTTAGTAACGGGGAACACCGGGGAGCTGTTTTTT. The encoded protein is CASSLVTGNTGELFF.

This clone was detected only once. The V call is TRBV30, the J call TRBJ2-3; 10 bases are shared with TRBD1. Per germline, CDR1 GTSNPN and CDR2 SVGIG (reference sequence). With 5 bases clipped from V and 2 bases from J, the junction kept 7 bases outside the gene matches. The CDR3 totals 15 residues. The CDR3 DNA follows: TGTGCCTGGGGAGGGGGGACAGGGGCCACAGATACGCAGTATTTT. It yields the protein CAWGGGTGATDTQYF.

The chain links TRBV12-3 or TRBV12-4 to TRBJ2-3; a weak D match, TRBD1 (6 bases). Trimming removed 5 bases from V and 4 bases from J, with 10 bases in between. CDR3 length equals 13 residues. CDR3 bases: TGTGCCAGCAGTGAACAGGGATCAGATACGCAGTATTTT. Amino acid sequence: CASSEQGSDTQYF.

CDR3 sequence reads: CASSYSQNTEAFF. CDR3 nucleotides: TGTGCCAGCAGTTATTCACAGAACACTGAAGCTTTCTTT. V and J are TRBV6-6 and TRBJ1-1; D call uncertain. V was shortened by 3 bases and J by 1 base, with 6 bases between the two germline ends. The CDR3 length is 13 residues. Germline CDR1 reads MNHNY; CDR2 reads SVGAGI (reference sequence).

The chain couples TRBV6-6 to TRBJ1-2; perhaps TRBD1 as D (6 bases). Germline V gene lookup returns CDR1 MNHNY and CDR2 SVGAGI (reference sequence). The V end was cut by 6 bases, the J end by 8 bases, with 13 bases between. This CDR3 region has 12 residues. The CDR3 reads CASRSDSGGYTF. In DNA, the CDR3 is TGTGCCAGCAGATCGGACAGTGGGGGCTACACCTTC.

The V gene is TRBV18, the J gene TRBJ1-3, with D hard to call. The CDR3 has 14 amino acids. Germline assignment: CDR1 KGHSH and CDR2 LQKENI. Trimming removed 5 bases from V and 1 base from J, with 9 bases in between. CDR3 residues: CASSGGRSGNTIYF. In DNA, the CDR3 is TGTGCCAGCTCAGGAGGACGGTCTGGAAACACCATATATTTT.

The chain joins TRBV30 to TRBJ1-6; D uncertain. The CDR3 loop spans 13 amino acids. Germline-derived CDR1 and CDR2 are GTSNPN and SVGIG (reference sequence). V was pared by 3 bases and J by 3 bases, with 6 bases between. Here the CDR3 DNA reads TGTGCCTGGAGCGCGGGCTATAATTCACCCCTCCACTTT. Its protein is CAWSAGYNSPLHF.